One sample yielded the 11 T cell receptor beta chains listed below, sequenced in a study of T cells expressing NK-cell markers. TCRdb re-called the 5' RACE reads; one entry per CDR3 protein, DNA not given. Reported are approximately 22,000 distinct CDR3 sequences; the ten largest clones contain roughly 61%. Sequenced sample: blood T cells: a sorted CD56 or NKG2C T cell subset, CD4+ or CD8+ T cells, or bulk PBMC T cells (not recorded which). The receptors here all came from a man between 18 and 69 years old in good health.

The chain uses TRBV23-1 and TRBJ2-1; the TCRdb D gene call, TRBD2, has no DNA to confirm it. TRBV23-1 is known as an ORF, though its function is uncertain. The length of the CDR3 is 16 residues. CDR3 loop: CASSHDARVPIVGQFF.

The V gene is TRBV12-3 or TRBV12-4, the J gene TRBJ2-5. CDR3 size: 11 residues. The CDR3 here is CASSPKETQYF.

The chain links TRBV7-8 to TRBJ2-3; the TCRdb call, TRBD1, lacks DNA for checking. The germline gives CDR1 SGHVS, CDR2 FQNEAQ. There are 13 residues in the CDR3. CDR3 sequence: CAGGGIGTDTQYF.

The chain couples TRBV6-5 to TRBJ1-2; TCRdb indicates TRBD1, and absent DNA this call remains unverified. There are 15 residues in the CDR3. Germline CDR1 MNHEY, CDR2 SVGAGI. CDR3 amino acids: CASSVTGAGIYGYTF.

This chain links TRBV5-1 with TRBJ2-1; TCRdb's assignment of TRBD1 cannot be checked, as there is no DNA. The CDR3 is 14 residues long. Germline V gene data show CDR1 as SGHRS and CDR2 as YFSETQ. CDR3 protein: CASSPGPPQSVEFF.

The chain carries TRBV12-3 or TRBV12-4 and TRBJ1-4; the D gene TCRdb calls, TRBD1, cannot be checked with no DNA. This CDR3 spans 15 amino acids. CDR3 residues: CASSTRAEGPRKLFF.

The chain joins TRBV6-7 to TRBJ2-1; TCRdb returns TRBD2, unconfirmable since there is no DNA. TRBV6-7 is classed as an ORF, of uncertain function. This CDR3 is 16 amino acids long. CDR3 loop: CATLDSILGSYNEQFF.

The chain links TRBV14 to TRBJ2-7. Germline loops: CDR1 SGHDN, CDR2 FVKESK. The CDR3 has 11 amino acids. The chain's CDR3 is CASSQFYEQYF.

The chain joins TRBV29-1 to TRBJ2-1; there is no DNA to check the TCRdb D call of TRBD1. Germline V gives CDR1 SQVTM, CDR2 ANQGSEA. The CDR3 covers 12 residues. The CDR3 region is CSGGQGGNEQFF.

J is TRBJ2-3 and V is TRBV6-2 or TRBV6-3; TCRdb gives TRBD1 as the D gene, but with no DNA this cannot be confirmed. Germline CDR1 reads MNHEY; CDR2 reads SVGEGT. The CDR3 is 19 amino acids. The CDR3 sequence is CASSYNRDRVSQSTDTQYF.

The chain couples TRBV5-1 to TRBJ1-6. CDR3 length: 13 residues. Germline CDR1 SGHRS, CDR2 YFSETQ. Here the CDR3 reads CASSLAGRSPLHF. The whole variable domain, filled in from reference TRBV5-1 and TRBJ1-6, reads KAGVTQTPRYLIKTRGQQVTLSCSPISGHRSVSWYQQTPGQGLQFLFEYFSETQRNKGNFPGRFSGRQFSNSRSEMNVSTLELGDSALYLCASSLAGRSPLHFGNGTRLTVT.